This section outlines one T cell receptor beta chain sequence together with its context. Reverse transcription of roughly 0.45 to 1 ug RNA was performed with random hexamers. Using its own MiXCR run on the immunoSEQ multiplex PCR reads, TCRdb lists one record per CDR3 protein. The table records around 79,000 distinct CDR3 sequences, approximately 95% of them present only once. The sample originates from a study of CD8 T cells in Susac syndrome. Study-level information: Patients with Susac syndrome were therapy-naive, on corticosteroids, or on intravenous immunoglobulin alone at blood draw.

This CDR3 comprises 15 residues. Germline trimming cut 1 base from V and 4 bases from J; bases unmatched to any gene: 7. In germline, CDR1 is SGHTA, CDR2 FQGTGA. The genes are TRBV7-3 and TRBJ2-7, with TRBD1 matching over 7 bases. Input material: CD8+ T cells from PBMCs. The sequence came from a human donor with Susac syndrome. CDR3: CASSLMAGGRYEQYF. The DNA for the CDR3 is TGTGCCAGCAGCTTAATGGCAGGGGGTAGATACGAGCAGTACTTC.